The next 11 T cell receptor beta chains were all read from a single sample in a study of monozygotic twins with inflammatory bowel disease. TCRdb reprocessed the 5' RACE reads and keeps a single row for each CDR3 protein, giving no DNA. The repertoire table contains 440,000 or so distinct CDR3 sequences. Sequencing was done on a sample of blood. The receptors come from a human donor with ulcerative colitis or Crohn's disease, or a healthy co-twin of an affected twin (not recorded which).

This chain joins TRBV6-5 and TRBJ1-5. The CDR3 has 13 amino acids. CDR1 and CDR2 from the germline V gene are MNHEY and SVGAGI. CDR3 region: CASSYQHNQPQHF.

Here the CDR3 reads CSPKLEGHGYGYTF. This chain joins TRBV20-1 and TRBJ1-2. CDR3 length: 14 residues. The V gene's germline CDR1 is DFQATT and CDR2 SNEGSKA (reference sequence).

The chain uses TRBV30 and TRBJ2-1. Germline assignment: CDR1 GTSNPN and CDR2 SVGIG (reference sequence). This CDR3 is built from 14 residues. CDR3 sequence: CAWKPYSSYNEQFF.

CDR3 amino acids: CASRIIQEGEKLFF. The J gene is TRBJ1-4, the V gene TRBV6-6. The germline CDR1 and CDR2 sequences are MNHNY and SVGAGI (reference sequence). The CDR3 sequence is 14 residues long.

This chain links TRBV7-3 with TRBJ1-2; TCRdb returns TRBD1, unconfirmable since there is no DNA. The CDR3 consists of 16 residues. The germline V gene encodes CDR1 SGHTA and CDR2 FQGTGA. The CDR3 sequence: CASSSQDRDGNYGYTF.

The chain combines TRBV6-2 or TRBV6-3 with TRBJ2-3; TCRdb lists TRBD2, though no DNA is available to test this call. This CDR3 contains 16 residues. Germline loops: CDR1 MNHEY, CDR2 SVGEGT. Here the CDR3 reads CASSYPTDYSTDTQYF.

CDR3 in amino acids: CASSRLGGDFYEQYF. This chain joins TRBV27 and TRBJ2-7; TCRdb's D call, TRBD1, is unchecked because there is no DNA. The CDR3 is 15 amino acids. Looked up from germline, CDR1 is MNHEY and CDR2 is SMNVEV (reference sequence).

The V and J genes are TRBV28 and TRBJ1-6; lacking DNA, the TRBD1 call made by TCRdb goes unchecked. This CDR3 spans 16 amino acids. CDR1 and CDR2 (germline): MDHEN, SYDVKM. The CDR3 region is CASSSFGLGDNSPLHF. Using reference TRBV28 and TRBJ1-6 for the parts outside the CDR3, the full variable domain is DVKVTQSSRYLVKRTGEKVFLECVQDMDHENMFWYRQDPGLGLRLIYFSYDVKMKEKGDIPEGYSVSREKKERFSLILESASTNQTSMYLCASSSFGLGDNSPLHFGNGTRLTVT.

CDR3 region: CASSGRVNSPLHF. The chain recombines TRBV6-5 with TRBJ1-6. Germline V gene lookup returns CDR1 MNHEY and CDR2 SVGAGI. This CDR3 is built from 13 residues.

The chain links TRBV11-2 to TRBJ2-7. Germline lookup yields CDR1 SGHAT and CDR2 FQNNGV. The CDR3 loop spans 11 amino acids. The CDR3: CASSLGGVGWF. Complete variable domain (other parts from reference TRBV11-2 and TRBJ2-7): EAGVAQSPRYKIIEKRQSVAFWCNPISGHATLYWYQQILGQGPKLLIQFQNNGVVDDSQLPKDRFSAERLKGVDSTLKIQPAKLEDSAVYLCASSLGGVGWFGPGTRLTVT.

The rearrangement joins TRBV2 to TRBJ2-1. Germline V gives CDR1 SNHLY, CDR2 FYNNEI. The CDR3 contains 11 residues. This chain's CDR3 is CASGQQDEQFF. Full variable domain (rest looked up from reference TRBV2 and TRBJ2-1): EPEVTQTPSHQVTQMGQEVILRCVPISNHLYFYWYRQILGQKVEFLVSFYNNEISEKSEIFDDQFSVERPDGSNFTLKIRSTKLEDSAMYFCASGQQDEQFFGPGTRLTVL.